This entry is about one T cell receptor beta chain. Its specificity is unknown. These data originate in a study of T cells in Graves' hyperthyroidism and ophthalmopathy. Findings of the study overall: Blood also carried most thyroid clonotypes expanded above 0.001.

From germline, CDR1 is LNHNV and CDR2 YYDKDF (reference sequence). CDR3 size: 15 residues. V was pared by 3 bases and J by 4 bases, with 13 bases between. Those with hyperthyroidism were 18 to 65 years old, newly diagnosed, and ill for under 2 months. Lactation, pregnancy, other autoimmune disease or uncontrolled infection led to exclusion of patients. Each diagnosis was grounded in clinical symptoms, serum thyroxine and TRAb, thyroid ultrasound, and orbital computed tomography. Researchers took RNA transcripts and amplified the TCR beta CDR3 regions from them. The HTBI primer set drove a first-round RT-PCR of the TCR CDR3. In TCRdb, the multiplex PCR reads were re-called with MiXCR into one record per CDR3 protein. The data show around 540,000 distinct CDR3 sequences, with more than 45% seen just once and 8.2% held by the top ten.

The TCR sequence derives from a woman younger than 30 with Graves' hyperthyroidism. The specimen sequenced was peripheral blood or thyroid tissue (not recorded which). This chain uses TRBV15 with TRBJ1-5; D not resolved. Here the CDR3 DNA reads TGTGCCACCAGCAGTATCCGGAGTCGGAATCAGCCCCAGCATTTT. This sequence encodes CATSSIRSRNQPQHF.